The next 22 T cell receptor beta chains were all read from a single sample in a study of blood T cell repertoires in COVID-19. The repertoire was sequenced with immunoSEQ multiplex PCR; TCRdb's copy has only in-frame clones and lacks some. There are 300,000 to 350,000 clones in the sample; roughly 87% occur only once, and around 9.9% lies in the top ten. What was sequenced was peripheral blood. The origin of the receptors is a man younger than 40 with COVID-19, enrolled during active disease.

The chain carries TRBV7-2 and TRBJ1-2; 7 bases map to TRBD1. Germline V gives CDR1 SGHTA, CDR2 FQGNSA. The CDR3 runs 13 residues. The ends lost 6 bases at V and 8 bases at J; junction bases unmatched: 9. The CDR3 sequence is CASSSTGFGGYTF. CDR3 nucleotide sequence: TGTGCCAGCAGTTCGACAGGGTTCGGAGGCTACACCTTC. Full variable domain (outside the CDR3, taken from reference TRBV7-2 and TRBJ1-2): GAGVSQSPSNKVTEKGKDVELRCDPISGHTALYWYRQSLGQGLEFLIYFQGNSAPDKSGLPSDRFSAERTGGSVSTLTIQRTQQEDSAVYLCASSSTGFGGYTFGSGTRLTVV.

CDR3 bases: TGTGCCAGCCGACAGGGCGTCTCTGGAAACACCATATATTTT. Protein: CASRQGVSGNTIYF. This sequence joins TRBV2 and TRBJ1-3, with 7 bases matching TRBD1. In germline, CDR1 is SNHLY, CDR2 FYNNEI. Unmatched junction bases numbered 4, after V lost 8 bases and J lost 0 bases. This CDR3 spans 14 amino acids.

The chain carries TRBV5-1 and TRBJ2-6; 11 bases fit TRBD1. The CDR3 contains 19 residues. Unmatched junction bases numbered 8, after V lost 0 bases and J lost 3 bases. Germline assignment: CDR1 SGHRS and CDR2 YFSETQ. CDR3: CASSLVRTGGFSGANVLTF. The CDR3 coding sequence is TGCGCCAGCAGCTTGGTGAGGACAGGGGGCTTTAGTGGGGCCAACGTCCTGACTTTC.

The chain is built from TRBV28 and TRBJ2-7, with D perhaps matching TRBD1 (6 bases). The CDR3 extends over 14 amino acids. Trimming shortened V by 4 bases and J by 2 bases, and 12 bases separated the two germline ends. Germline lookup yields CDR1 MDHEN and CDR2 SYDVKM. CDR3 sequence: CASSSIDRTYEQYF. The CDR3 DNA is TGTGCCAGCAGTTCTATTGACAGGACCTACGAGCAGTACTTC.

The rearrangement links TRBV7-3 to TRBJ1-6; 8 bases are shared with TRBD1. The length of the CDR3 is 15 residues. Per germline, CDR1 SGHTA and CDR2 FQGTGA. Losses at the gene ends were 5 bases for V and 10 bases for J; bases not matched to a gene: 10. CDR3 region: CASSPSDRGLSPLHF. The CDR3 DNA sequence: TGTGCCAGCAGCCCGTCAGACAGGGGACTATCACCCCTCCACTTT.

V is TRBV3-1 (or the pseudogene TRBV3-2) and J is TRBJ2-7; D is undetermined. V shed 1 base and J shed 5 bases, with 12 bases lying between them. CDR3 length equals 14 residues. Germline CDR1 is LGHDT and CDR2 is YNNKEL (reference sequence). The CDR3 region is CASSQAQQVHEQYF. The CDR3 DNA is TGTGCCAGCAGCCAAGCCCAGCAGGTCCACGAGCAGTACTTC.

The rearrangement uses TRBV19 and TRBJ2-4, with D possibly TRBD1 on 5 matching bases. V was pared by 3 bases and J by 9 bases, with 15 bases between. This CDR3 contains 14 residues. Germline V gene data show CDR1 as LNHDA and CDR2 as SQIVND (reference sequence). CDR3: CASSMGQGIGIQYF. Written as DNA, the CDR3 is TGTGCCAGTAGTATGGGGCAGGGTATAGGCATTCAGTACTTC. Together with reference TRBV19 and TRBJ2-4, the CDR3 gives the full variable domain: DGGITQSPKYLFRKEGQNVTLSCEQNLNHDAMYWYRQDPGQGLRLIYYSQIVNDFQKGDIAEGYSVSREKKESFPLTVTSAQKNPTAFYLCASSMGQGIGIQYFGAGTRLSVL.

The DNA for the CDR3 is TGCGCCAGCAGCAAAGGGACAGCCGGGGAGCTGTTTTTT. This encodes CASSKGTAGELFF. V is TRBV5-1 and J is TRBJ2-2; 7 bases map to TRBD1. Germline V CDR1 and CDR2: SGHRS, YFSETQ. There are 13 residues in the CDR3. Unmatched junction bases numbered 3, after V lost 4 bases and J lost 6 bases.

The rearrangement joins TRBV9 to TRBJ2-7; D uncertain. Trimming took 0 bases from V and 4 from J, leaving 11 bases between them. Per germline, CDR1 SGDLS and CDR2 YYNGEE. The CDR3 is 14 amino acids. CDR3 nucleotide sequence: TGTGCCAGCAGCGTAGTGGCCGAGGCTTACGAGCAGTACTTC. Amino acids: CASSVVAEAYEQYF.

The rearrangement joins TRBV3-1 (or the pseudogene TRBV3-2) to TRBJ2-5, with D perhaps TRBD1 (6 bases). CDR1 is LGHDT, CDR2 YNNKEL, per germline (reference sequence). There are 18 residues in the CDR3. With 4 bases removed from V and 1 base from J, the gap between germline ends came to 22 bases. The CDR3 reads CASSPVWSGGSSQETQYF. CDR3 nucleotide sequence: TGTGCCAGCAGCCCGGTCTGGAGTGGGGGCTCCTCCCAAGAGACCCAGTACTTC.

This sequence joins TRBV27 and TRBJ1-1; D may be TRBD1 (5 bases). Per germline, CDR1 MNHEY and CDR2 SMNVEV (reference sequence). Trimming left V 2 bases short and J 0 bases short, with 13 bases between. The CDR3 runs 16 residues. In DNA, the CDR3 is TGTGCCAGCAGTTTAGGAGCAGGGAAGGTGAACACTGAAGCTTTCTTT. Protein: CASSLGAGKVNTEAFF.

For the CDR3, the DNA is TGTGCCAGTAGTATCCGGGACTGGCACAATGAGCAGTTCTTC. Its protein is CASSIRDWHNEQFF. This chain joins TRBV19 and TRBJ2-1; a weak D match, TRBD2 (6 bases). Trimming shortened V by 3 bases and J by 5 bases, and 11 bases separated the two germline ends. The CDR3 has 14 residues. Germline CDR1 and CDR2: LNHDA and SQIVND (reference sequence).

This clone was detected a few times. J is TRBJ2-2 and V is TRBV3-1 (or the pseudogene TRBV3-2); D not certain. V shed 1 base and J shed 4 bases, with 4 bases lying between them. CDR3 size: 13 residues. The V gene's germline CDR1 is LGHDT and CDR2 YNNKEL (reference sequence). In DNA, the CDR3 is TGTGCCAGCAGCCAAGCGGTCACCGGGGAGCTGTTTTTT. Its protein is CASSQAVTGELFF.

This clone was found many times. For the CDR3, the DNA is TGTGCCAGCAGTTTGGGCAGGGATTATCAGCCCCAGCATTTT. The encoded protein is CASSLGRDYQPQHF. This chain links TRBV28 with TRBJ1-5; D is possibly TRBD1 (5 bases). V lost 3 bases to trimming and J lost 5 bases, with 11 bases between them. The germline CDR1 and CDR2 sequences are MDHEN and SYDVKM. The CDR3 totals 14 residues.

The CDR3 is CASSLPGQGYNEQFF. CDR3 coding DNA: TGCGCCAGCAGCCTACCGGGACAGGGGTACAATGAGCAGTTCTTC. This rearrangement joins TRBV5-1 to TRBJ2-1; TRBD1 aligns across 10 bases. V gave up 4 bases and J gave up 4 bases; unmatched junction bases: 5. The CDR3 is 15 residues long. CDR1 is SGHRS and CDR2 is YFSETQ in the germline V gene.

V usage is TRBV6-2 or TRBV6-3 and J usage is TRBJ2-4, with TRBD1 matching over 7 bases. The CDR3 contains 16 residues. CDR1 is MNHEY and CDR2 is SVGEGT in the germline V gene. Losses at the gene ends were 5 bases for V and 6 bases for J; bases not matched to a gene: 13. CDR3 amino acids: CASSALTGQLGNIQYF. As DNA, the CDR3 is TGTGCCAGCAGTGCCTTGACAGGGCAGCTGGGAAACATTCAGTACTTC.

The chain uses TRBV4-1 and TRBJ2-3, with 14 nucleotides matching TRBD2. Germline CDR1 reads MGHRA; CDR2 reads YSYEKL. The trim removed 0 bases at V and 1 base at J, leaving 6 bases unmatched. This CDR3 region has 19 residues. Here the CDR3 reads CASSQDPGTSGGRTDTQYF. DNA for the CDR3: TGCGCCAGCAGCCAAGACCCCGGGACTAGCGGGGGACGCACAGATACGCAGTATTTT.

CDR3 DNA: TGTGCCAGCAGCCATGGCGGGGGGCGCGGGAACACTGAAGCTTTCTTT. As protein: CASSHGGGRGNTEAFF. V gene TRBV4-2 combines with J gene TRBJ1-1; TRBD1 is a possible D gene (6 bases). V lost 3 bases, J lost 1 base, and 15 bases lay in between. Germline-derived CDR1 and CDR2 are LGHNA and YNFKEQ. The CDR3 is made up of 16 amino acids.

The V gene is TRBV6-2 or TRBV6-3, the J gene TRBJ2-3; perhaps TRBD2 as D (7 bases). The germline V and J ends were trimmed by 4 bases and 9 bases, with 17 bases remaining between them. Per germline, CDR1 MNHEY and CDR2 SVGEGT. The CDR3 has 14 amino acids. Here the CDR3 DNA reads TGTGCCAGCAGTTCGGGGCGGGGGCCTCTGACGCAGTATTTT. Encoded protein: CASSSGRGPLTQYF.

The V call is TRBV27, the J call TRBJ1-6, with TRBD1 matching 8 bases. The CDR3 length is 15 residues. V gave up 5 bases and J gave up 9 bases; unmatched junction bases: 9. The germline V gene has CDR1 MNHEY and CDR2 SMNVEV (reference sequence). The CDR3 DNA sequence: TGTGCCAGCAGTATCGACAGGGGTGAGATTTCACCCCTCCACTTT. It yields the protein CASSIDRGEISPLHF.

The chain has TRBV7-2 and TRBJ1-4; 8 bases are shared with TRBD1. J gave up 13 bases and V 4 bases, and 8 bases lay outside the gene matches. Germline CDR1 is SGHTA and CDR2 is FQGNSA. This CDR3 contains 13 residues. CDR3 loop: CASSSATGGRLFF. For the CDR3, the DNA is TGTGCCAGCAGCTCCGCCACAGGGGGGAGACTGTTTTTT.

CDR3 sequence: CASSLLSGTGQETQYF. The CDR3 DNA reads TGTGCCAGCAGTTTGTTATCCGGGACAGGGCAAGAGACCCAGTACTTC. V is TRBV28 and J is TRBJ2-5; TRBD1 matches at 9 bases. CDR3 length: 16 residues. Per the germline V gene, CDR1 is MDHEN and CDR2 is SYDVKM. The ends lost 3 bases at V and 2 bases at J; junction bases unmatched: 7.